One sample yielded the 5 T cell receptor beta chains listed below, sequenced in a study of post-analysis software for immune sequencing data. Included in the TCR beta cDNA libraries were unique molecular identifiers. TCRdb ran MiXCR on the PCR reads and lists one entry per CDR3 protein. The table lists approximately 570,000 distinct CDR3 sequences, roughly 40% of them singletons. Study outcomes and limitations: About 5 TRBV segments (TRBV5-6, TRBV5-1 and TRBV20-1 among them) occurred more frequently in patients than in controls.

Their recognized antigens are unknown. The sequencing input was blood. These receptors came from a girl aged 10-17 years with multiple sclerosis.

The CDR3 nucleotides are TGCGCCAGCAGCACCTCGGGACTAGCGGTAGCCAGCTACGAGCAGTACTTC. Protein product: CASSTSGLAVASYEQYF. The V call is TRBV5-1, the J call TRBJ2-4, with 11 bases that match TRBD2. The J call is doubtful: the DNA matches TRBJ2-7 better. There are 17 residues in the CDR3. The germline V gene encodes CDR1 SGHRS and CDR2 YFSETQ.

This chain links TRBV9 with TRBJ2-1; 8 positions agree with TRBD1. Germline trimming cut 0 bases from V and 1 base from J; bases unmatched to any gene: 3. CDR3 length: 16 amino acids. Germline CDR1 SGDLS, CDR2 YYNGEE. CDR3 nucleotide sequence: TGTGCCAGCAGCGTAGCTACAGGGGGGTCCTACAATGAGCAGTTCTTC. As protein: CASSVATGGSYNEQFF. The full variable domain, with the rest looked up from reference TRBV9 and TRBJ2-1, is DSGVTQTPKHLITATGQRVTLRCSPRSGDLSVYWYQQSLDQGLQFLIQYYNGEERAKGNILERFSAQQFPDLHSELNLSSLELGDSALYFCASSVATGGSYNEQFFGPGTRLTVL.

The chain uses TRBV12-3 or TRBV12-4 and TRBJ1-1, with D unresolved. The CDR3 consists of 13 residues. V was shortened by 2 bases and J by 4 bases, with 8 bases between the two germline ends. The CDR3 DNA follows: TGTGCCAGCAGTTTATACCGGGGCACTGAAGCTTTCTTT. Translated, it gives CASSLYRGTEAFF.

In this sample, this clonotype turned up once. The genes are TRBV10-3 and TRBJ1-2; tentatively, D is TRBD1 (6 bases). Germline V gene sequence: CDR1 ENHRY, CDR2 SYGVKD. The CDR3 is 16 amino acids. Trimming took off 2 bases at V and 1 base at J, with 14 bases between the two ends. The CDR3 nucleotides read TGTGCCATCAGTGAGCTCAGACAGGAGAATAACTATGGCTACACCTTC. This sequence encodes CAISELRQENNYGYTF.

V and J are TRBV24-1 and TRBJ2-3, with 8 positions matching TRBD1. Unmatched junction bases numbered 8, after V lost 12 bases and J lost 4 bases. The CDR3 extends over 13 amino acids. CDR1 KGHDR and CDR2 SFDVKD come from the germline V gene. CDR3 DNA sequence: TGTGCCGCTTCAGGGGGCGCGTCAGATACGCAGTATTTT. Translation: CAASGGASDTQYF.